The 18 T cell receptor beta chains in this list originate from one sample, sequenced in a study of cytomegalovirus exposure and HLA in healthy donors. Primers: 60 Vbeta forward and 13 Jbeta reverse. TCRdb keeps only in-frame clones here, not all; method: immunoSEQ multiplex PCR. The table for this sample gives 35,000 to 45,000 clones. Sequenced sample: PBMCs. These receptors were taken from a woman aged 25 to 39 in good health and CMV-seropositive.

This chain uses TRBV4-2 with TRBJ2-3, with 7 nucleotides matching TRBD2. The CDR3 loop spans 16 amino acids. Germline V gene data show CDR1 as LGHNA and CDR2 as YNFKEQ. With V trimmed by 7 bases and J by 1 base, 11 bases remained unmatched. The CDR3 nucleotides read TGTGCCAGCAACCTGCGGGCGGGGGACCGCACAGATACGCAGTATTTT. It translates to CASNLRAGDRTDTQYF.

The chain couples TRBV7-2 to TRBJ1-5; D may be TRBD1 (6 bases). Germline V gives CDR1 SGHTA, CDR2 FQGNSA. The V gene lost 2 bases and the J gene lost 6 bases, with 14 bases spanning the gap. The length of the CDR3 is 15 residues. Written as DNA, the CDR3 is TGTGCCAGCAGCTTAACACAGGGAGCGGCTCAGCCCCAGCATTTT. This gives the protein CASSLTQGAAQPQHF. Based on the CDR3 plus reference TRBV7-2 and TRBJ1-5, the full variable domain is GAGVSQSPSNKVTEKGKDVELRCDPISGHTALYWYRQSLGQGLEFLIYFQGNSAPDKSGLPSDRFSAERTGGSVSTLTIQRTQQEDSAVYLCASSLTQGAAQPQHFGDGTRLSIL.

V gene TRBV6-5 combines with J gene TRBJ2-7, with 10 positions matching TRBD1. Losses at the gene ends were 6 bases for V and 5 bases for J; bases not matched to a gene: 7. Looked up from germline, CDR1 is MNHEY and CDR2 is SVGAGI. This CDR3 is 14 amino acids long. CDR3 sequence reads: CASSRQGAANEQYF. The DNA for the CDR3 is TGTGCCAGCAGCAGACAGGGGGCGGCCAACGAGCAGTACTTC.

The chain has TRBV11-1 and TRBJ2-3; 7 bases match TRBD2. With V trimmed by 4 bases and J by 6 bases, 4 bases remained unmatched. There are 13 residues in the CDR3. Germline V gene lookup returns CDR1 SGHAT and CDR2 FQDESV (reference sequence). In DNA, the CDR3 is TGTGCCAGCAGCTGGACTAGTACGGATACGCAGTATTTT. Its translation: CASSWTSTDTQYF.

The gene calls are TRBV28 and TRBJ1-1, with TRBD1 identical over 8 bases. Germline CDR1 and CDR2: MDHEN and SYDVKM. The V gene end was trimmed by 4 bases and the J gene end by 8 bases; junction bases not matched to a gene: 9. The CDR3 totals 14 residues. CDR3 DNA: TGTGCCAGCAGTTCCCCGGGACAGGCGACCGAAGCTTTCTTT. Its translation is CASSSPGQATEAFF.

CDR3: CASSTQGARYNSPLHF. The CDR3 DNA sequence: TGTGCCAGTTCTACGCAGGGGGCCCGGTATAATTCACCCCTCCACTTT. The chain links TRBV19 to TRBJ1-6; 8 bases are a match to TRBD1. V lost 8 bases and J lost 4; bases outside the gene matches: 10. Germline lookup yields CDR1 LNHDA and CDR2 SQIVND (reference sequence). This CDR3 is built from 16 residues.

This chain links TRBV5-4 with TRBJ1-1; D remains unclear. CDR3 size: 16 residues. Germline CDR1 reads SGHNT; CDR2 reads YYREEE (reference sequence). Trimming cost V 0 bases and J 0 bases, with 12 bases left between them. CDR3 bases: TGTGCCAGCAGCTTGGCCATACGAGGAGTGAACACTGAAGCTTTCTTT. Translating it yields CASSLAIRGVNTEAFF.

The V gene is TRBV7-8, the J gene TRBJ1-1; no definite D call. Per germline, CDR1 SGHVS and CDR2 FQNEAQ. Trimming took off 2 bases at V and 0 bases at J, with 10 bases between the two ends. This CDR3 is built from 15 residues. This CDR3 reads CASSLRGRVNTEAFF. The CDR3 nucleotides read TGTGCCAGCAGCTTACGAGGCCGAGTGAACACTGAAGCTTTCTTT.

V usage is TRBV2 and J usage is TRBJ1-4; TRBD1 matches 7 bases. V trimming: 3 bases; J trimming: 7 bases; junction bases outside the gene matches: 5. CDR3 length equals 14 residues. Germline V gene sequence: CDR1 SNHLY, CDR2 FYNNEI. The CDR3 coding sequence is TGTGCCAGCAGTGAGACATCAGGGGGTGAAAAACTGTTTTTT. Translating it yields CASSETSGGEKLFF. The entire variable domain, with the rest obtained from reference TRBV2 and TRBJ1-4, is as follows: EPEVTQTPSHQVTQMGQEVILRCVPISNHLYFYWYRQILGQKVEFLVSFYNNEISEKSEIFDDQFSVERPDGSNFTLKIRSTKLEDSAMYFCASSETSGGEKLFFGSGTQLSVL.

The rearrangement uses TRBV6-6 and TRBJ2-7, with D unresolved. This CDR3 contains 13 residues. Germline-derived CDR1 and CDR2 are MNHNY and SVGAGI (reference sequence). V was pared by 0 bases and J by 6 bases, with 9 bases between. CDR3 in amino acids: CASSYSTAFEQYF. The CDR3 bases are TGTGCCAGCAGTTACTCGACTGCTTTCGAGCAGTACTTC.

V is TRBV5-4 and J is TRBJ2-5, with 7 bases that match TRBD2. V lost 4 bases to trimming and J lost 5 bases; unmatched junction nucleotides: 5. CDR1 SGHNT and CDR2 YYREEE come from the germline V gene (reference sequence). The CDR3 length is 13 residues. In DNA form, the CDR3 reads TGTGCCAGCAGCGGCCGGGGGGAGGAGACCCAGTACTTC. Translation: CASSGRGEETQYF.

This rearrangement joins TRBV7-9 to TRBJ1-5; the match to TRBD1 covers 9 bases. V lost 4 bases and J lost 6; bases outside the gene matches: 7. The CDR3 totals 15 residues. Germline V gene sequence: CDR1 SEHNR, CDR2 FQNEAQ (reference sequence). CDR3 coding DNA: TGTGCCAGCAGCTCAGGGACAGGGTATGGTCAGCCCCAGCATTTT. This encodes CASSSGTGYGQPQHF.

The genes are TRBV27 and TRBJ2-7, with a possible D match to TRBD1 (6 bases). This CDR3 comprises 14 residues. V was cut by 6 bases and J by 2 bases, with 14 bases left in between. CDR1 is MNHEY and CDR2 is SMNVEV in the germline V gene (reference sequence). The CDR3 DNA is TGTGCCAGCAGCCTCACGGACAGAGCCTACGAGCAGTACTTC. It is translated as CASSLTDRAYEQYF.

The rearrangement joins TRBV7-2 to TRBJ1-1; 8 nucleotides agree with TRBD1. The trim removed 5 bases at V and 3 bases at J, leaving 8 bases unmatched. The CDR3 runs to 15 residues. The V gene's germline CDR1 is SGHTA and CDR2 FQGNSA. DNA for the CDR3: TGTGCCAGCAGCCTAAGGACAGGGTGGCACACTGAAGCTTTCTTT. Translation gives CASSLRTGWHTEAFF.

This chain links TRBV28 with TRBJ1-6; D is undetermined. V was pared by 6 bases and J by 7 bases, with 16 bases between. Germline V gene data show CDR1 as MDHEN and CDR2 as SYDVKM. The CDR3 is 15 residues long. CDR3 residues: CASRRRLDVNSPLHF. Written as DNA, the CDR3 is TGTGCCAGCAGGAGACGACTAGACGTAAATTCACCCCTCCACTTT.

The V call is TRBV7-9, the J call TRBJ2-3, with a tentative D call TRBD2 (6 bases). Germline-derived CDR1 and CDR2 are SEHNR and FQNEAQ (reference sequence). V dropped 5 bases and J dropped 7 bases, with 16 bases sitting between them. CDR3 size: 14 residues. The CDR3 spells CASSLPSSEHTQYF. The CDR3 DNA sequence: TGTGCCAGCAGCCTACCTTCTAGCGAACATACGCAGTATTTT.

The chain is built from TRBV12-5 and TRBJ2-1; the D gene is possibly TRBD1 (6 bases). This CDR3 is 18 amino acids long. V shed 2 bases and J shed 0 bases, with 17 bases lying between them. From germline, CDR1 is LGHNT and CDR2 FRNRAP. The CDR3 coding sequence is TGTGCTAGTGGTTTGTCCCGAGGCCAGGGGAGCTCCTACAATGAGCAGTTCTTC. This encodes CASGLSRGQGSSYNEQFF. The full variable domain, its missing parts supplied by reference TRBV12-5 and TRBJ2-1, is DARVTQTPRHKVTEMGQEVTMRCQPILGHNTVFWYRQTMMQGLELLAYFRNRAPLDDSGMPKDRFSAEMPDATLATLKIQPSEPRDSAVYFCASGLSRGQGSSYNEQFFGPGTRLTVL.

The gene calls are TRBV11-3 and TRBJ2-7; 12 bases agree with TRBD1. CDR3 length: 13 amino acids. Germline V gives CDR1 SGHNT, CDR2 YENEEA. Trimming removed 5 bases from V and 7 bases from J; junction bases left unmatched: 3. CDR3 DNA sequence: TGTGCCAGCAGCCGGGACAGGGGGCTTGAGCAGTACTTC. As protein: CASSRDRGLEQYF.